These 21 T cell receptor beta chains came from one sample sequenced in a study of CD8 T cells in Susac syndrome. With random hexamers, 0.5 to 1 ug RNA was reverse transcribed. Via MiXCR, TCRdb re-called the immunoSEQ multiplex PCR reads, giving one row per CDR3 protein. This table holds around 85,000 distinct CDR3 sequences, roughly 94% found once. The specimen sequenced was CD8+ T cells from PBMCs. All receptors derive from a human donor with Susac syndrome.

This chain joins TRBV13 and TRBJ2-2; 12 bases align to TRBD2. From germline, CDR1 is PRHDT and CDR2 FYEKMQ (reference sequence). The CDR3 spans 16 residues. After removal of 5 bases from V and 8 bases from J, the junction contained 9 bases not matched to a gene. DNA for the CDR3: TGTGCCAGCAGCCCCCGGACTAGCGGGATATCGGGGGAGCTGTTTTTT. Protein sequence: CASSPRTSGISGELFF.

The rearrangement joins TRBV20-1 to TRBJ2-3; 7 nucleotides line up with TRBD2. CDR3 length: 17 residues. CDR1 and CDR2 (germline): DFQATT, SNEGSKA (reference sequence). V trimming: 8 bases; J trimming: 5 bases; junction bases outside the gene matches: 22. The CDR3 loop is CSPKGNSRDYYKDTQYF. As DNA, the CDR3 is TGCAGTCCGAAAGGGAACTCAAGGGACTATTATAAAGATACGCAGTATTTT.

The chain has TRBV20-1 and TRBJ1-3, with D possibly TRBD1 on 6 matching bases. V lost 5 bases to trimming and J lost 8 bases, with 22 bases between them. The germline V gene encodes CDR1 DFQATT and CDR2 SNEGSKA (reference sequence). CDR3 size: 15 residues. The CDR3 DNA reads TGCAGTGCTGTACTTGACTGGACGGGGGGGCACACCATATATTTT. It codes for CSAVLDWTGGHTIYF.

The chain couples TRBV6-5 to TRBJ1-5, with TRBD1 identical over 9 bases. The V gene's germline CDR1 is MNHEY and CDR2 SVGAGI. The CDR3 totals 16 residues. V trimming: 2 bases; J trimming: 7 bases; junction bases outside the gene matches: 9. CDR3 sequence reads: CASSYLPPDRGQPQHF. Written as DNA, the CDR3 is TGTGCCAGCAGTTACCTACCCCCGGACAGGGGCCAGCCCCAGCATTTT.

The gene calls are TRBV5-6 and TRBJ2-2, with D possibly TRBD1 on 6 matching bases. The CDR3 length is 11 residues. V was trimmed by 7 bases and J by 6 bases, leaving 7 bases between them. Looked up from germline, CDR1 is SGHDT and CDR2 is YYEEEE. For the CDR3, the DNA is TGTGCCAGCCCAGGGGCCGGGGAGCTGTTTTTT. Translating it yields CASPGAGELFF. The full variable domain, with the rest looked up from reference TRBV5-6 and TRBJ2-2, is DAGVTQSPTHLIKTRGQQVTLRCSPKSGHDTVSWYQQALGQGPQFIFQYYEEEERQRGNFPDRFSGHQFPNYSSELNVNALLLGDSALYLCASPGAGELFFGEGSRLTVL.

The rearrangement uses TRBV28 and TRBJ2-2; 7 bases match TRBD1. The CDR3 sequence is 15 residues long. CDR1 and CDR2 (germline): MDHEN, SYDVKM. V lost 1 base and J lost 5; bases outside the gene matches: 4. The DNA for the CDR3 is TGTGCCAGCAGTTTATTACAGGGGCCGACCGGGGAGCTGTTTTTT. Amino acid sequence: CASSLLQGPTGELFF.

The chain combines TRBV3-1 with TRBJ2-7, with D perhaps matching TRBD2 (6 bases). The CDR3 runs 12 residues. The germline CDR1 and CDR2 sequences are LGHDT and YNNKEL (reference sequence). Trimming removed 2 bases at V and 5 bases at J, with 7 bases between. The CDR3 protein is CASSQRGNEQYF. The CDR3, as DNA: TGTGCCAGCAGCCAACGGGGGAACGAGCAGTACTTC.

The chain links TRBV19 to TRBJ2-1; TRBD2 aligns across 9 bases. The trim removed 5 bases at V and 9 bases at J, leaving 5 bases unmatched. The CDR3 extends over 13 amino acids. Germline CDR1 and CDR2: LNHDA and SQIVND (reference sequence). In nucleotides, the CDR3 is TGTGCCAGTAGTCTGGGACTAGCTAGTGAGCAGTTCTTC. This encodes CASSLGLASEQFF.

The chain employs TRBV13 and TRBJ1-4; D possibly corresponds to TRBD1 (5 bases). The germline V gene has CDR1 PRHDT and CDR2 FYEKMQ (reference sequence). The CDR3 runs to 13 residues. Between the trimmed V and J ends, which lost 4 bases and 8 bases, there was a span of 11 bases. CDR3 residues: CASSSLGGEKLFF. CDR3 coding DNA: TGTGCCAGCAGCTCGCTCGGGGGAGAAAAACTGTTTTTT.

The V and J genes are TRBV28 and TRBJ2-7, with TRBD1 matching over 8 bases. The trim removed 7 bases at V and 0 bases at J, leaving 8 bases unmatched. The CDR3 covers 15 residues. In germline, CDR1 is MDHEN, CDR2 SYDVKM. CDR3 nucleotides: TGTGCCAGCAAGTCGGGACAGGAGAGCTCCTACGAGCAGTACTTC. This encodes CASKSGQESSYEQYF.

The chain joins TRBV27 to TRBJ1-2; 7 nucleotides match TRBD1. V shed 4 bases, J shed 2 bases, and the junction held 10 bases outside the gene matches. Germline assignment: CDR1 MNHEY and CDR2 SMNVEV (reference sequence). The CDR3 spans 16 residues. This CDR3 is CASSSYVGTVNYGYTF. CDR3 nucleotide sequence: TGTGCCAGCAGTTCCTACGTCGGGACAGTGAACTATGGCTACACCTTC.

This chain uses TRBV30 with TRBJ1-4, with D perhaps matching TRBD1 (6 bases). CDR1 GTSNPN and CDR2 SVGIG come from the germline V gene (reference sequence). V lost 0 bases and J lost 5, with 10 bases in between. The CDR3 runs to 14 residues. CDR3 sequence reads: CAWSVDSGNEKLFF. The CDR3 nucleotides are TGTGCCTGGAGTGTGGACAGTGGGAATGAAAAACTGTTTTTT.

This sequence joins TRBV9 and TRBJ2-5, with unresolved D. Trimming took off 0 bases at V and 5 bases at J, with 5 bases between the two ends. CDR1 is SGDLS, CDR2 YYNGEE, per germline. The CDR3 covers 12 residues. The CDR3 sequence: CASSVGEETQYF. The CDR3 nucleotides read TGTGCCAGCAGCGTAGGAGAGGAGACCCAGTACTTC.

V gene TRBV6-2 or TRBV6-3 combines with J gene TRBJ1-2; no reliable D call. The V end was cut by 4 bases, the J end by 5 bases, with 14 bases between. This CDR3 is 14 amino acids long. Germline V gives CDR1 MNHEY, CDR2 SVGEGT. The CDR3 DNA is TGTGCCAGCAGTTTCTCCGGGCCTGGTTATGGCTACACCTTC. The encoded protein is CASSFSGPGYGYTF.

The genes are TRBV29-1 and TRBJ2-6; D could derive from TRBD1 or TRBD2 (6 bases each). V was clipped by 5 bases and J by 2 bases, with 16 bases between them. The V gene's germline CDR1 is SQVTM and CDR2 ANQGSEA. This CDR3 has 16 residues. The CDR3 sequence is CSVLGTPGAGANVLTF. The CDR3, as DNA: TGCAGCGTTCTTGGGACTCCAGGGGCTGGGGCCAACGTCCTGACTTTC.

About this clonotype: The CDR3 carries no conserved terminal phenylalanine or tryptophan, so it likely arises from a read error. The V gene is TRBV30, the J gene TRBJ2-1; 11 bases match TRBD2. The CDR3 is made up of 14 amino acids. Germline V gene data show CDR1 as GTSNPN and CDR2 as SVGIG (reference sequence). Germline trimming cut 1 base from V and 9 bases from J; bases unmatched to any gene: 5. Here the CDR3 reads CAWSGGLAASEQFV. The CDR3 nucleotides read TGTGCCTGGAGTGGGGGACTAGCGGCAAGTGAGCAGTTCGTC.

The chain recombines TRBV2 with TRBJ2-5, with 7 bases lining up with TRBD2. V lost 6 bases to trimming and J lost 2 bases; unmatched junction nucleotides: 6. CDR3 length: 14 amino acids. The germline V gene encodes CDR1 SNHLY and CDR2 FYNNEI. CDR3 nucleotides: TGTGCCAGCAGGGAGGGAGCGGGGCAAGAGACCCAGTACTTC. Its translation is CASREGAGQETQYF. Full variable domain (rest looked up from reference TRBV2 and TRBJ2-5): EPEVTQTPSHQVTQMGQEVILRCVPISNHLYFYWYRQILGQKVEFLVSFYNNEISEKSEIFDDQFSVERPDGSNFTLKIRSTKLEDSAMYFCASREGAGQETQYFGPGTRLLVL.

The chain combines TRBV2 with TRBJ1-2, with D perhaps matching TRBD1 (5 bases). V shed 4 bases and J shed 4 bases, with 22 bases lying between them. CDR3 size: 17 residues. CDR1 and CDR2 (germline): SNHLY, FYNNEI. CDR3 nucleotide sequence: TGTGCCAGCAGTGTAACGGCAGGGAAGGATTTGAGCTATGGCTACACCTTC. Translating it yields CASSVTAGKDLSYGYTF.

The chain has TRBV9 and TRBJ2-1, with 11 bases matching TRBD2. Germline V gene lookup returns CDR1 SGDLS and CDR2 YYNGEE. This CDR3 spans 15 amino acids. J gave up 9 bases and V 3 bases, and 8 bases lay outside the gene matches. For the CDR3, the DNA is TGTGCCAGCAGCGCCGGGGGGACTAGCGGTAGTGAGCAGTTCTTC. Translating it yields CASSAGGTSGSEQFF.

The chain is built from TRBV24-1 and TRBJ2-1, with unresolved D. The germline gives CDR1 KGHDR, CDR2 SFDVKD. V dropped 5 bases and J dropped 8 bases, with 9 bases sitting between them. This CDR3 contains 12 residues. CDR3 DNA sequence: TGTGCCACCAGTGTGGGGTGGGATGAGCAGTTCTTC. Its translation: CATSVGWDEQFF.

J is TRBJ2-3 and V is TRBV29-1; TRBD1 is a possible D gene (6 bases). V was clipped by 7 bases and J by 0 bases, with 14 bases between them. The germline gives CDR1 SQVTM, CDR2 ANQGSEA. The CDR3 is made up of 14 amino acids. The CDR3 here is CSAFITGSTDTQYF. CDR3 DNA: TGCAGCGCTTTTATTACAGGGAGCACAGATACGCAGTATTTT.